The rows below give T cell receptor beta chains drawn from one sample of a study of T cell changes during pregnancy in multiple sclerosis. Sequencing used immunoSEQ multiplex PCR; TCRdb keeps in-frame clones, though not all of them. The sample gives about 75,000 clones, 94% of which show up once; roughly 0.14% is in the top ten. The sequences come from CD4+ T cells from peripheral blood mononuclear cells, collected after pregnancy. The receptors stem from a female donor with multiple sclerosis, enrolled in a pregnancy study. The CDR3 runs from the conserved cysteine through the conserved F or W. D genes are given only for firm matches. Size is stated for part of the rows, as once, few or many counts, or as a class when the clone is expanded.

j_call: TRBJ1-1; cdr3_length: 13; v_call: TRBV19; clone_size: NA; d_call: NA; cdr3_aa: CASSSRRDTEAFF; cdr3_nt: TGTGCCAGTAGTAGCCGACGGGACACTGAAGCTTTCTTT
j_call: TRBJ2-7; cdr3_length: 12; v_call: TRBV11-2; clone_size: NA; d_call: NA; cdr3_aa: CASSATTYEQYF; cdr3_nt: TGTGCCAGCAGCGCTACTACCTACGAGCAGTACTTC
j_call: TRBJ2-7; cdr3_length: 15; v_call: TRBV5-4; clone_size: once; d_call: TRBD2; cdr3_aa: CASSSASGATYEQYF; cdr3_nt: TGTGCCAGCAGCTCTGCTAGCGGGGCTACCTACGAGCAGTACTTC
j_call: TRBJ2-7; cdr3_length: 17; v_call: TRBV14; clone_size: few; d_call: TRBD2; cdr3_aa: CASSQVGLAGAFGEQYF; cdr3_nt: TGTGCCAGCAGCCAAGTAGGACTAGCGGGAGCGTTCGGCGAGCAGTACTTC
j_call: TRBJ2-3; cdr3_length: 16; v_call: TRBV4-3; clone_size: NA; d_call: NA; cdr3_aa: CASSQVVRSNTDTQYF; cdr3_nt: TGCGCCAGCAGCCAAGTGGTGAGAAGCAACACAGATACGCAGTATTTT
j_call: TRBJ2-2; cdr3_length: 16; v_call: TRBV11-3; clone_size: once; d_call: TRBD2; cdr3_aa: CASSLVAGANTGELFF; cdr3_nt: TGTGCCAGCAGCTTAGTAGCGGGGGCTAACACCGGGGAGCTGTTTTTT
j_call: TRBJ1-2; cdr3_length: 13; v_call: TRBV5-1; clone_size: NA; d_call: TRBD1; cdr3_aa: CASSLDRGFGYTF; cdr3_nt: TGCGCCAGCAGCTTGGACAGGGGGTTTGGCTACACCTTC
j_call: TRBJ2-4; cdr3_length: 15; v_call: TRBV28; clone_size: NA; d_call: TRBD1; cdr3_aa: CASSITGVAKNIQYF; cdr3_nt: TGTGCCAGCAGTATTACAGGGGTAGCCAAAAACATTCAGTACTTC
j_call: TRBJ1-2; cdr3_length: 14; v_call: TRBV13; clone_size: NA; d_call: NA; cdr3_aa: CASSRPPGVGGYTF; cdr3_nt: TGTGCCAGCAGCCGCCCCCCAGGGGTCGGTGGCTACACCTTC
j_call: TRBJ2-7; cdr3_length: 13; v_call: TRBV5-6; clone_size: NA; d_call: NA; cdr3_aa: CASSLGQFYGQYF; cdr3_nt: TGTGCCAGCAGCTTGGGACAGTTTTACGGGCAGTACTTC
j_call: TRBJ2-1; cdr3_length: 17; v_call: TRBV28; clone_size: NA; d_call: NA; cdr3_aa: CASSNPGFQKTIDEQFF; cdr3_nt: TGTGCCAGCAGTAACCCCGGGTTTCAGAAAACCATCGATGAGCAGTTCTTC
j_call: TRBJ2-7; cdr3_length: 15; v_call: TRBV7-2; clone_size: NA; d_call: TRBD2; cdr3_aa: CASSPLAGTYYEQYF; cdr3_nt: TGTGCCAGCAGCCCGCTAGCGGGTACTTACTACGAGCAGTACTTC
j_call: TRBJ2-1; cdr3_length: 18; v_call: TRBV27; clone_size: NA; d_call: TRBD2; cdr3_aa: CASSSLPASGSIVNEQFF; cdr3_nt: TGTGCCAGCAGTTCCCTGCCGGCTAGCGGGAGTATCGTCAATGAGCAGTTCTTC
j_call: TRBJ1-2; cdr3_length: 11; v_call: TRBV28; clone_size: few; d_call: NA; cdr3_aa: CASTDSRSYTF; cdr3_nt: TGTGCCAGCACTGACAGCAGGTCCTACACCTTC
j_call: TRBJ2-7; cdr3_length: 15; v_call: TRBV7-2; clone_size: NA; d_call: TRBD2; cdr3_aa: CASSFRTSGRGEQYF; cdr3_nt: TGTGCCAGCAGCTTCCGGACTAGCGGGAGGGGCGAGCAGTACTTC
j_call: TRBJ2-2; cdr3_length: 16; v_call: TRBV19; clone_size: NA; d_call: NA; cdr3_aa: CASSIYSPGRTGELFF; cdr3_nt: TGTGCCAGTAGTATCTATTCCCCGGGTAGAACCGGGGAGCTGTTTTTT
j_call: TRBJ1-1; cdr3_length: 15; v_call: TRBV19; clone_size: NA; d_call: NA; cdr3_aa: CASSIQAGVNTEAFF; cdr3_nt: TGTGCCAGTAGTATACAGGCAGGGGTGAACACTGAAGCTTTCTTT
j_call: TRBJ2-3; cdr3_length: 15; v_call: TRBV7-7; clone_size: NA; d_call: NA; cdr3_aa: CASSLGSGGTDTQYF; cdr3_nt: TGTGCTAGCAGCTTAGGGTCAGGGGGCACAGATACGCAGTATTTT
j_call: TRBJ2-2; cdr3_length: 17; v_call: TRBV4-1; clone_size: NA; d_call: TRBD2; cdr3_aa: CASSSLTSGPNTGELFF; cdr3_nt: TGCGCCAGCAGCTCCCTGACTAGCGGACCGAACACCGGGGAGCTGTTTTTT
j_call: TRBJ2-3; cdr3_length: 15; v_call: TRBV5-1; clone_size: NA; d_call: TRBD2; cdr3_aa: CASSLTSGRTDTQYF; cdr3_nt: TGCGCCAGCAGCTTGACTAGCGGACGCACAGATACGCAGTATTTT
j_call: TRBJ2-2; cdr3_length: 18; v_call: TRBV5-1; clone_size: once; d_call: TRBD1; cdr3_aa: CASSLGQGALRGTGELFF; cdr3_nt: TGCGCCAGCAGCTTGGGGCAGGGGGCGCTTCGGGGGACCGGGGAGCTGTTTTTT
j_call: TRBJ2-3; cdr3_length: 16; v_call: TRBV28; clone_size: NA; d_call: TRBD2; cdr3_aa: CASSPVAGVGTDTQYF; cdr3_nt: TGTGCCAGCAGTCCGGTAGCGGGAGTTGGGACAGATACGCAGTATTTT